This passage covers 30 T cell receptor beta chains from one sample sequenced in a study of blood T cell repertoires in COVID-19. The protocol was immunoSEQ multiplex PCR, while the TCRdb copy is restricted to in-frame clones and leaves out a portion. Here the sample spans 70,000 or so clones, 65% to 85% being singletons. Sequencing used peripheral blood. Source of these receptors: a man aged 60-69 years with acute or convalescent COVID-19.

The chain employs TRBV7-9 and TRBJ1-4, with TRBD1 as a possible D gene (6 bases). Trimming removed 6 bases from V and 8 bases from J, with 13 bases in between. Germline V gives CDR1 SEHNR, CDR2 FQNEAQ (reference sequence). The CDR3 is 13 residues long. Written as DNA, the CDR3 is TGTGCCAGCAGTTCAGGGGTTGGGGAAAAACTGTTTTTT. Residues: CASSSGVGEKLFF.

This clone was found a few times. The rearrangement links TRBV19 to TRBJ2-3, with no clear D. The CDR3 is 13 amino acids. Trimming took 1 base from V and 8 from J, leaving 10 bases between them. The germline CDR1 and CDR2 sequences are LNHDA and SQIVND (reference sequence). The CDR3 spells CASSIGTTATQYF. Here the CDR3 DNA reads TGTGCCAGTAGTATAGGTACTACCGCTACGCAGTATTTT.

The CDR3 nucleotides read TGTGCCGGCGGACAGGGAAGAGGTACTGAAGCTTTCTTT. Protein product: CAGGQGRGTEAFF. The chain has TRBV4-2 and TRBJ1-1; 8 bases are a match to TRBD1. The J segment lost 5 bases and the V segment lost 11 bases, leaving 10 bases of the junction unmatched. Per the germline V gene, CDR1 is LGHNA and CDR2 is YNFKEQ. The CDR3 totals 13 residues.

The CDR3 loop reads CASSYSWTSYEQYF. For the CDR3, the DNA is TGTGCCAGCAGTTACTCTTGGACAAGCTACGAGCAGTACTTC. The chain uses TRBV6-5 and TRBJ2-7; D possibly corresponds to TRBD1 (5 bases). CDR1 and CDR2 (germline): MNHEY, SVGAGI. This CDR3 contains 14 residues. The V end was cut by 0 bases, the J end by 3 bases, with 9 bases between.

This clone was detected only a few times. The chain has TRBV19 and TRBJ1-2; 9 bases line up with TRBD1. This CDR3 region has 14 residues. From germline, CDR1 is LNHDA and CDR2 SQIVND (reference sequence). The V segment lost 6 bases and the J segment 2 bases; nucleotides outside the gene matches: 4. The CDR3 DNA sequence: TGTGCCAGTAGCGTACAGGGGGCGAACTATGGCTACACCTTC. Translated, it gives CASSVQGANYGYTF.

The V call is TRBV6-2 or TRBV6-3, the J call TRBJ2-3, with D possibly matching TRBD1 (5 bases). CDR1 and CDR2 (germline): MNHEY, SVGEGT. Trimming took 5 bases from V and 2 from J, leaving 17 bases between them. This CDR3 spans 16 amino acids. The DNA of the CDR3 is TGTGCCAGCAGTGCCATCCTCAGGGTATACACAGATACGCAGTATTTT. It specifies CASSAILRVYTDTQYF.

The rearrangement links TRBV7-2 to TRBJ1-3; D perhaps matches TRBD1 (6 bases). The CDR3 has 16 residues. Looked up from germline, CDR1 is SGHTA and CDR2 is FQGNSA. V was clipped by 4 bases and J by 3 bases, with 16 bases between them. CDR3 in amino acids: CASSSPSQGSGNTIYF. In nucleotides, the CDR3 is TGTGCCAGCAGCTCCCCTTCACAGGGAAGTGGAAACACCATATATTTT.

This chain joins TRBV6-6 and TRBJ2-1, with no clear D. Trimming cost V 0 bases and J 4 bases, with 7 bases left between them. This CDR3 region has 14 residues. Germline CDR1 is MNHNY and CDR2 is SVGAGI (reference sequence). The DNA for the CDR3 is TGTGCCAGCAGTTACTCGATGGAGTACAATGAGCAGTTCTTC. It encodes CASSYSMEYNEQFF.

The chain employs TRBV25-1 and TRBJ2-7, with 9 bases fitting TRBD1. The CDR3 extends over 13 amino acids. Trimming took 6 bases from V and 5 from J; bases not matched to a gene: 5. CDR1 is MGHDK, CDR2 SYGVNS, per germline. The CDR3, as DNA: TGTGCCAGCAGCTACGGACAGGGGAACGAGCAGTACTTC. As protein: CASSYGQGNEQYF.

V and J are TRBV3-1 (or the pseudogene TRBV3-2) and TRBJ1-1; TRBD1 matches at 9 bases. Germline values: CDR1 LGHDT, CDR2 YNNKEL (reference sequence). V was clipped by 2 bases and J by 3 bases; unmatched bases: 1. The CDR3 has 14 amino acids. The CDR3 DNA is TGTGCCAGCAGCCAAAGACAGGGGGACACTGAAGCTTTCTTT. Amino acid sequence: CASSQRQGDTEAFF.

The chain couples TRBV7-2 to TRBJ2-7; 7 nucleotides line up with TRBD2. CDR1 SGHTA and CDR2 FQGNSA come from the germline V gene. This CDR3 is 16 amino acids long. V shed 1 base, J shed 0 bases, and the junction held 6 bases outside the gene matches. The CDR3 spells CASSLEVRGSSYEQYF. The CDR3 DNA sequence: TGTGCCAGCAGCTTAGAGGTGCGGGGGAGCTCCTACGAGCAGTACTTC.

The J gene is TRBJ1-1, the V gene TRBV6-5, with TRBD1 identical over 7 bases. CDR1 and CDR2 from the germline V gene are MNHEY and SVGAGI. After removal of 0 bases from V and 11 bases from J, the junction contained 3 bases not matched to a gene. This CDR3 has 12 residues. The CDR3 DNA reads as TGTGCCAGCAGTTACTCGACAGGGTCGGCTTTCTTT. The encoded protein is CASSYSTGSAFF.

The chain joins TRBV27 to TRBJ1-4, with TRBD1 matching over 7 bases. Germline V gene data show CDR1 as MNHEY and CDR2 as SMNVEV (reference sequence). The CDR3 totals 14 residues. V shed 4 bases, J shed 8 bases, and the junction held 7 bases outside the gene matches. As DNA, the CDR3 is TGTGCCAGCAGTTCCAGGGACAGAGACGAAAAACTGTTTTTT. Its translation: CASSSRDRDEKLFF.

The chain recombines TRBV5-6 with TRBJ2-1, with a weak D call TRBD2 (6 bases). The CDR3 is made up of 13 amino acids. The germline V gene encodes CDR1 SGHDT and CDR2 YYEEEE. V gave up 3 bases and J gave up 4 bases, with 8 bases separating them. The CDR3 protein is CASSSGLYNEQFF. DNA for the CDR3: TGTGCCAGCAGCTCGGGACTTTACAATGAGCAGTTCTTC.

This chain uses TRBV10-1 with TRBJ1-4, with D possibly being TRBD1 (6 bases). V was shortened by 10 bases and J by 8 bases, with 23 bases between the two germline ends. The germline gives CDR1 WNHNN, CDR2 SYGVQD (reference sequence). The CDR3 contains 15 residues. Written as DNA, the CDR3 is TGCGCCACCCTTTTTGTGGGGGCAGGAGGAGAAAAACTGTTTTTT. Translating gives CATLFVGAGGEKLFF.

Here the CDR3 reads CSALGGSNQPQHF. The CDR3 nucleotides read TGCAGCGCCCTTGGGGGGAGCAATCAGCCCCAGCATTTT. The gene calls are TRBV29-1 and TRBJ1-5, with D tentatively TRBD1 (5 bases). Deletions cut 7 bases from V and 1 base from J, with 11 bases between. The germline V gene encodes CDR1 SQVTM and CDR2 ANQGSEA. This CDR3 comprises 13 residues.

This rearrangement joins TRBV29-1 to TRBJ2-3; D is uncertain. Per germline, CDR1 SQVTM and CDR2 ANQGSEA. Trimming stripped 5 bases from V and 1 base from J, with 13 bases between. This CDR3 region has 14 residues. The CDR3 region is CSVLAQVGTDTQYF. Written as DNA, the CDR3 is TGCAGCGTTCTGGCCCAAGTGGGCACAGATACGCAGTATTTT.

The chain uses TRBV18 and TRBJ2-6; D unclear. There are 14 residues in the CDR3. CDR1 and CDR2 from the germline V gene are KGHSH and LQKENI. V dropped 8 bases and J dropped 4 bases, with 12 bases sitting between them. CDR3 DNA sequence: TGTGCCAGCACAACCTCCCTGGGGGCCAACGTCCTGACTTTC. Translation gives CASTTSLGANVLTF.

The chain couples TRBV7-2 to TRBJ2-2; D might be TRBD1 (5 bases). CDR1 is SGHTA and CDR2 is FQGNSA in the germline V gene. Trimming took off 0 bases at V and 1 base at J, with 9 bases between the two ends. This CDR3 spans 16 amino acids. CDR3 nucleotide sequence: TGTGCCAGCAGCTTAGCGGGGCCGGGGAACACCGGGGAGCTGTTTTTT. It encodes CASSLAGPGNTGELFF.

The CDR3 spells CASSGGLQETQYF. As DNA, the CDR3 is TGCGCCAGCAGCGGGGGACTACAAGAGACCCAGTACTTC. The rearrangement joins TRBV5-1 to TRBJ2-5; the match to TRBD2 covers 7 bases. The CDR3 covers 13 residues. J was trimmed by 2 bases and V by 4 bases; bases with no gene match: 2. Germline-derived CDR1 and CDR2 are SGHRS and YFSETQ.

This chain links TRBV6-5 with TRBJ1-1, with 7 bases aligning to TRBD1. Trimming at V came to 7 bases and at J to 8 bases, leaving 10 bases not matched to a gene. The CDR3 has 13 residues. Per the germline V gene, CDR1 is MNHEY and CDR2 is SVGAGI. CDR3 amino acids: CASTEGQKEEAFF. The DNA for the CDR3 is TGTGCCAGCACAGAGGGACAGAAGGAAGAAGCTTTCTTT.

The chain combines TRBV6-5 with TRBJ1-2, with D perhaps TRBD1 (6 bases). Trimming took 0 bases from V and 0 from J, leaving 11 bases between them. The CDR3 extends over 16 amino acids. Germline CDR1 reads MNHEY; CDR2 reads SVGAGI. CDR3 coding DNA: TGTGCCAGCAGTTACTCGAATCACAGGGCTAACTATGGCTACACCTTC. It yields the protein CASSYSNHRANYGYTF.

This chain uses TRBV11-1 with TRBJ2-7; 7 nucleotides align to TRBD1. Trimming removed 7 bases from V and 3 bases from J; junction bases left unmatched: 15. The CDR3 loop spans 16 amino acids. From germline, CDR1 is SGHAT and CDR2 FQDESV (reference sequence). CDR3: CASTLGSTGDYYEQYF. For the CDR3, the DNA is TGTGCCAGCACCCTAGGCTCCACAGGGGATTACTACGAGCAGTACTTC.

The rearrangement uses TRBV7-2 and TRBJ2-3; 13 bases are a match to TRBD2. The germline CDR1 and CDR2 sequences are SGHTA and FQGNSA. Trimming at V came to 4 bases and at J to 2 bases, leaving 3 bases not matched to a gene. CDR3 length equals 16 residues. The CDR3 loop reads CASSSTSGGYTDTQYF. In nucleotides, the CDR3 is TGTGCCAGCAGCTCGACTAGCGGGGGGTACACAGATACGCAGTATTTT.

The CDR3 reads CASSVGNQGSYGYTF. The CDR3 bases are TGTGCCAGCAGCGTAGGTAATCAGGGATCATATGGCTACACCTTC. The J gene is TRBJ1-2, the V gene TRBV9, with D tentatively TRBD1 (5 bases). This CDR3 has 15 residues. CDR1 is SGDLS, CDR2 YYNGEE, per germline. Between the trimmed V and J ends, which lost 0 bases and 5 bases, there was a span of 14 bases.

CDR3 sequence reads: CASSSGQEDGYTF. The CDR3 DNA reads TGTGCCAGCAGCTCCGGACAGGAGGATGGCTACACCTTC. V is TRBV7-9 and J is TRBJ1-2, with 7 nucleotides matching TRBD1. Germline V lookup: CDR1 SEHNR, CDR2 FQNEAQ (reference sequence). The V gene end was trimmed by 4 bases and the J gene end by 6 bases; junction bases not matched to a gene: 5. The CDR3 consists of 13 residues.

The chain links TRBV6-6 to TRBJ1-6, with 8 bases aligning to TRBD1. In germline, CDR1 is MNHNY, CDR2 SVGAGI (reference sequence). Trimming cost V 6 bases and J 7 bases; bases outside gene matches: 5. This CDR3 region has 14 residues. The DNA for the CDR3 is TGTGCCAGCAGGGCCCGACAGGGGAATTCACCCCTCCACTTT. This translates into CASRARQGNSPLHF.

The rearrangement uses TRBV15 and TRBJ1-2; a possible D gene is TRBD1 (5 bases). This CDR3 contains 14 residues. CDR1 is LNHNV and CDR2 is YYDKDF in the germline V gene (reference sequence). Trimming removed 8 bases at V and 4 bases at J, with 17 bases between. This CDR3 is CATGPGDSPYGYTF. The CDR3 DNA reads TGTGCCACCGGTCCAGGAGACAGCCCCTATGGCTACACCTTC.

V usage is TRBV7-6 and J usage is TRBJ1-5; D is possibly TRBD1 (5 bases). The V gene's germline CDR1 is SGHVS and CDR2 FNYEAQ. This CDR3 has 17 residues. V was pared by 2 bases and J by 2 bases, with 16 bases between. The CDR3 DNA sequence: TGTGCCAGCAGCTTATGGCCTTTCAGGGAGGGCAATCAGCCCCAGCATTTT. Residues: CASSLWPFREGNQPQHF. Complete variable domain (other parts from reference TRBV7-6 and TRBJ1-5): GAGVSQSPRYKVTKRGQDVALRCDPISGHVSLYWYRQALGQGPEFLTYFNYEAQQDKSGLPNDRFSAERPEGSISTLTIQRTEQRDSAMYRCASSLWPFREGNQPQHFGDGTRLSIL.

The chain links TRBV4-3 to TRBJ2-3; D remains unclear. Trimming took 2 bases from V and 0 from J, leaving 9 bases between them. CDR1 is LGHNA, CDR2 YSLEER, per germline. The CDR3 length is 15 residues. The CDR3 is CASSQTPSSTDTQYF. The CDR3 bases are TGCGCCAGCAGCCAAACACCTTCTAGCACAGATACGCAGTATTTT.